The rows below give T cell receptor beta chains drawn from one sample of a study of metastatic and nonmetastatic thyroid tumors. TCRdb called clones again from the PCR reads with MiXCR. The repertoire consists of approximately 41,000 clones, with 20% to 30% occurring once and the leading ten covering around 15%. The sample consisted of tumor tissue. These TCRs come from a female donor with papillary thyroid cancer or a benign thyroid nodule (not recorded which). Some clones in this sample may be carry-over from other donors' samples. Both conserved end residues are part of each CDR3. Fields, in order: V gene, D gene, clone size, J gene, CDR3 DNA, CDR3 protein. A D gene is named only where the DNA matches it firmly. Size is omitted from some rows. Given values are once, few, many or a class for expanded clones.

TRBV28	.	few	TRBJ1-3	TGTGCCAGCAGCTCTAACAGGGCTGGGGGAAACACCATATATTTT	CASSSNRAGGNTIYF
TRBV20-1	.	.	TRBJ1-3	TGCAGTGCTAGCTCGTGTATATCTGGGTCCACTGGAAACACCATATATTTT	CSASSCISGSTGNTIYF
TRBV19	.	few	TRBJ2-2	TGTGCCAGTAGTCAGGGGACGTCGGGGGAGCTGTTTTTT	CASSQGTSGELFF
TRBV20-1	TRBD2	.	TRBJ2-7	TGCAGTGGCGTAGGACTAGCGTTGGGCGGCGAATACGAGCAGTACTTC	CSGVGLALGGEYEQYF
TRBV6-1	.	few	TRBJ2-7	TGTGCCAGCAGAAAACCCCCCAAACGGGAGCAGTACTTC	CASRKPPKREQYF
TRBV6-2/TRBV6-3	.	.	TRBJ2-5	TGTGCCAGCAGGACGGGGGAGACCCAGTACTTC	CASRTGETQYF
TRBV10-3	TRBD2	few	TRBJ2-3	TGTGCCGTAACTAGCGGGAGGACAGATACGCAGTATTTT	CAVTSGRTDTQYF
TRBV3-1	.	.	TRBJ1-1	TGTGCCAGCAGCGACACAGGAGGGGCCACTGAAGCTTTCTTT	CASSDTGGATEAFF
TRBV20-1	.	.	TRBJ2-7	TGCAGTGCTATAGATTGGGACGAAGTTGAGGGTTTCTACGAGCAGTACTTC	CSAIDWDEVEGFYEQYF
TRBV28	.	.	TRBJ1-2	TGTGCCAGCAGAGATCGGGAACGGTGTGCCCTCGATGGCTACACCTTC	CASRDRERCALDGYTF
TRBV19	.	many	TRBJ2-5	TGTGCCAGTAGTGGAGTCAGGGACCAAGAGACCCAGTACTTC	CASSGVRDQETQYF
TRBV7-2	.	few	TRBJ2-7	TGTGCCAGCAGCTTAGTATTCGGCGACGAGCAGTACTTC	CASSLVFGDEQYF
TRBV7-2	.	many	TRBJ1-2	TGTGCCAGCAGCTCGTACTTGACGGAGAGGGAGGGCTACACCTTC	CASSSYLTEREGYTF
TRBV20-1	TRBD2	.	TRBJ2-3	TGCAGTGCCCTGACTAGCGGGAGCACAGATACGCAGTATTTT	CSALTSGSTDTQYF
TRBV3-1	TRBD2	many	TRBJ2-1	TGTGCCAGCAGCCAATTCAGGACTAGCTTCAATGAGCAGTTCTTC	CASSQFRTSFNEQFF
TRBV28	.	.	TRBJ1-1	TGTGCCAGCGTAGACTCCATTGGGAACACTGAAGCTTTCTTT	CASVDSIGNTEAFF
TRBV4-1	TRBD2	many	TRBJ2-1	TGCGCCAGCAGCCAGCGACTAGCGGGCTACAATGAGCAGTTCTTC	CASSQRLAGYNEQFF
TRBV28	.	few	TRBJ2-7	TGTGCCAGCAGTCGCGGCTTCGAGCAGTACTTC	CASSRGFEQYF
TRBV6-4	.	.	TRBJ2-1	TGTGCCAGCAGTGACTCGCCAGGCAGGGGAGGCAATGAGCAGTTCTTC	CASSDSPGRGGNEQFF
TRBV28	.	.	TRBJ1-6	TGTTCCAGCACCATCCGACAGTCAGGTGTCCTCCACTTT	CSSTIRQSGVLHF
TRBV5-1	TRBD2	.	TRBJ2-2	TGCGCCAGCAGCAGGGGACTAGCGGGAGATAACACCGGGGAGCTGTTTTTT	CASSRGLAGDNTGELFF
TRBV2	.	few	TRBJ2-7	TGTGCCAGCACGAGCTCCTACGAGCAGTACTTC	CASTSSYEQYF
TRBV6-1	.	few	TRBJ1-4	TGTGCCATCAGCCTAGGGAGGTGTGAAAAACTGTTTTTT	CAISLGRCEKLFF
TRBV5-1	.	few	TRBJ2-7	TGCGCCAGCAGCACCACAGATTTCTCTCCCTACGAGCAGTACTTC	CASSTTDFSPYEQYF
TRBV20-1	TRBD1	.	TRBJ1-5	TGCAGTGCTACGGTCGCTCTGGGACAGGTGTCTTATAGCAATCAGCCCCAGCATTTT	CSATVALGQVSYSNQPQHF
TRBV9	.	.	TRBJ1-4	TGTGCCAGCAGCGTAGGATCGGCGTCACAAAATGAAAAACTGTTTTTT	CASSVGSASQNEKLFF
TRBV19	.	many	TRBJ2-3	TGTGCCAGTAGTATAGGGTGGGAAAGCACAGATACGCAGTATTTT	CASSIGWESTDTQYF
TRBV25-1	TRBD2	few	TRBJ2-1	TGTGTCAGCAGTGCTCCGGGACTAGCGGCGAATGAGCAGTTCTTC	CVSSAPGLAANEQFF
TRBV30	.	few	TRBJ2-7	TGTGCCTGGAGTACAAACAGGGTCCGTGGCGACGAGCAGTACTTC	CAWSTNRVRGDEQYF
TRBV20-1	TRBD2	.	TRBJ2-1	TGCAGTGCTCCCCAGCTAGCGGGAGGTAGTAATGAGCAGTTCTTC	CSAPQLAGGSNEQFF
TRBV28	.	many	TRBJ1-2	TGTGCCAGCAGCCGGGCCGGTAACTATGGCTACACCTTC	CASSRAGNYGYTF
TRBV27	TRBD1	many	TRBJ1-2	TGTGCCAGCAGTTTTATACCACTTTCTTACCGGGACAGGGGATTGGACTATGGCTACACCTTC	CASSFIPLSYRDRGLDYGYTF
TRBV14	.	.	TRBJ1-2	TGTGCCAGCAGCCCGACAGGAATTAACTATGGCTGCACCTTC	CASSPTGINYGCTF
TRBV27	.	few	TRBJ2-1	TGTGCCAGCAGTCCAATCGAGTGGAATGACAATGAGCAGTTCTTC	CASSPIEWNDNEQFF
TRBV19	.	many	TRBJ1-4	TGTGCCAGTAGTATACAGGCCGCAACTAATGAAAAACTGTTTTTT	CASSIQAATNEKLFF
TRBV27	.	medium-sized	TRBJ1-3	TGTGCCAGCAGGGACCGCTCTGGAAACACCATATATTTT	CASRDRSGNTIYF
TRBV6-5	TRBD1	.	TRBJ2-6	TGTGCCAGCAGCTCGGGACAGGCCACTATATCTGGGGCCAACGTCCTGACTTTC	CASSSGQATISGANVLTF
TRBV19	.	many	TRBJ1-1	TGTGCCAGTAGTATTTGGGCGGCAGGGAGGATTAACACTGAAGCTTTCTTT	CASSIWAAGRINTEAFF
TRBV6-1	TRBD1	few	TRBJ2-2	TGTGCCAGCAGTAGAGGACAGGGGACCGGGGATCTGTTTTTT	CASSRGQGTGDLFF
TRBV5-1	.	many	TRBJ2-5	TGCGCCAGCAGCTTGGGGAATAGGGAGACCCAGTACTTC	CASSLGNRETQYF
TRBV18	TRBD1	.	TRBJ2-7	TGTGCCAGCTCACCAACAGGGGCCGACCACGAGCAGTACTTC	CASSPTGADHEQYF
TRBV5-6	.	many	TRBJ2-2	TGTGCCAGCAGCTACACCGCGAACACCGGGGAGCTGTTTTTT	CASSYTANTGELFF
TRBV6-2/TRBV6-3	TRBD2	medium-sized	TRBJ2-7	TGTGCCAGCAGTTATGCGGGGGGCTCCTACGAGCAGTACTTC	CASSYAGGSYEQYF
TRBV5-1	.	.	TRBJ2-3	TGCGCCAGCAGCTTGGTAGGCCACCCCACAGATACGCAGTATTTT	CASSLVGHPTDTQYF
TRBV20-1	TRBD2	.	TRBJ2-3	TGCAGTGCTAGATTCCCTAGCGGGGCGGCTTATACGCAGTATTTT	CSARFPSGAAYTQYF
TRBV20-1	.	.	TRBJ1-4	TGCAGTGCTAGAGTATCTCTCGCTGAAAAACTGTTTTTT	CSARVSLAEKLFF
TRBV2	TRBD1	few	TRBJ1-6	TGTGCCAGCCGGACAGGGATTAATTCACCCCTCCACTTT	CASRTGINSPLHF
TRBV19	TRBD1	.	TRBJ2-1	TGTGCCAGTACGGCGACAGGGTACAATGAGCAGTTCTTC	CASTATGYNEQFF
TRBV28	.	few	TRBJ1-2	TGTGCCAGCAGTCAAAATGGGGCATATGGCTACACCTTC	CASSQNGAYGYTF
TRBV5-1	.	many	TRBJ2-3	TGCGCCAGCAGCTTGGGAGGGGTTGTGGCGTATTTT	CASSLGGVVAYF
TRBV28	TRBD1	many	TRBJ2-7	TGTGCCATCAGTTTCGGTGGCAGGGGGCATGAGCAGTACTTC	CAISFGGRGHEQYF
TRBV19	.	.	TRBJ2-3	TGTGCCAGTAGTATAGATCGCCTCGGACAGGAGGGTCAAGATACGCAGTATTTT	CASSIDRLGQEGQDTQYF
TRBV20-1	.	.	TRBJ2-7	TGCAGTGCTAGAGATCCCGCAGCTAACTCCTACGAGCAGTACTTC	CSARDPAANSYEQYF
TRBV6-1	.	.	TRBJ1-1	TGTGCCAGCAAGAAATCCGCAGATGAAGCTTTCTTT	CASKKSADEAFF